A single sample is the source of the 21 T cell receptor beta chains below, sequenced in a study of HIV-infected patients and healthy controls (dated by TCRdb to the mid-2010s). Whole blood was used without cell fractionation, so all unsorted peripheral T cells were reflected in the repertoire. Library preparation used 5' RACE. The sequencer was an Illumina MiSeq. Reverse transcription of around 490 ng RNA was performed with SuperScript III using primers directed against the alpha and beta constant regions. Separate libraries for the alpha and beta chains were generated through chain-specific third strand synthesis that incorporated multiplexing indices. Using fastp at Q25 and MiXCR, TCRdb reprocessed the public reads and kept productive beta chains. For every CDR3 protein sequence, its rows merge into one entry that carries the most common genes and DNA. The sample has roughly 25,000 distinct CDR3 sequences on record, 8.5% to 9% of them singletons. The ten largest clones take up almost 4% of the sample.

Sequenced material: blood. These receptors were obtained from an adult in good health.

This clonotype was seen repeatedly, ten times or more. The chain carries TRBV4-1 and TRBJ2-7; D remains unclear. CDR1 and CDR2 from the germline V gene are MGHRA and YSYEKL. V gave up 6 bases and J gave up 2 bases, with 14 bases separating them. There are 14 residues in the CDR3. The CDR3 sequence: CASSLDVRAYEQYF. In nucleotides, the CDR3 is TGCGCCAGCAGTTTGGACGTCCGAGCCTACGAGCAGTACTTC.

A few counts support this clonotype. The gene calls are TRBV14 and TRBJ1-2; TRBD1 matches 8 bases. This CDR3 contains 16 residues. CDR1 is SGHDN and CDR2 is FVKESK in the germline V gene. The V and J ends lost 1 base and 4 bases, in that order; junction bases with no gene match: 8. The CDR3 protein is CASSQGGRGPAYGYTF. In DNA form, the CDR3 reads TGTGCCAGCAGCCAAGGTGGCAGGGGGCCCGCCTATGGCTACACCTTC.

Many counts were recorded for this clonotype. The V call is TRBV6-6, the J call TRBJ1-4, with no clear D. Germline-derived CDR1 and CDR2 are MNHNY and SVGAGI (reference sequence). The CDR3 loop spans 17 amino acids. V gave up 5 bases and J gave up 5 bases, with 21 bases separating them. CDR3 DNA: TGTGCCAGCAGTACCCGCGGGCAGCAGGCGGGGAATGAAAAACTGTTTTTT. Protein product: CASSTRGQQAGNEKLFF.

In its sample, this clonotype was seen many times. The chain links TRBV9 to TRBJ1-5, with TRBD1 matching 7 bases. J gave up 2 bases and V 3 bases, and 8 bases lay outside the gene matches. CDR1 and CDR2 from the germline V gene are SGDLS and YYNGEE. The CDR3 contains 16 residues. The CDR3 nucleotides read TGTGCCAGCAGCGGGGGAGGGGGCATGGGCAATCAGCCCCAGCATTTT. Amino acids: CASSGGGGMGNQPQHF.

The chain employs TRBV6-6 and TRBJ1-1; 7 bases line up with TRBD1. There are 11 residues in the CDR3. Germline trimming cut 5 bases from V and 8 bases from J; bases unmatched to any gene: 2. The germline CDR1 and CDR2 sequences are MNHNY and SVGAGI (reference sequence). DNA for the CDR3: TGTGCCAGCAGTAACAGGGGAGAAGCTTTCTTT. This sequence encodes CASSNRGEAFF.

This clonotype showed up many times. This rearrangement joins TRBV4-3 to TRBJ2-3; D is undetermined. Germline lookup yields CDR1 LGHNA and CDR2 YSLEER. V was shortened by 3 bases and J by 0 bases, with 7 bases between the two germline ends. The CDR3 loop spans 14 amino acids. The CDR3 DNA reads TGCGCCAGCAGCCAGGGCGGAAGCACAGATACGCAGTATTTT. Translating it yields CASSQGGSTDTQYF.

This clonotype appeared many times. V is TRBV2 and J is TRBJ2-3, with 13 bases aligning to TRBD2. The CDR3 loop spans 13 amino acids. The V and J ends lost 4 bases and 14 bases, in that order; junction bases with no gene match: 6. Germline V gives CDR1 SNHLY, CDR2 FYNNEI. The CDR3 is CASSARTSGGPYF. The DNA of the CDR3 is TGTGCCAGCAGTGCGAGGACTAGCGGGGGCCCGTATTTT.

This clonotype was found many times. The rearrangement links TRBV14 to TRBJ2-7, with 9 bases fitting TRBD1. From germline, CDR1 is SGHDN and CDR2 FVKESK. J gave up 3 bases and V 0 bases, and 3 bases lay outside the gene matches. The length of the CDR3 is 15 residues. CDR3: CASSQEVGQGYEQYF. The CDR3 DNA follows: TGTGCCAGCAGCCAAGAGGTGGGACAGGGCTACGAGCAGTACTTC.

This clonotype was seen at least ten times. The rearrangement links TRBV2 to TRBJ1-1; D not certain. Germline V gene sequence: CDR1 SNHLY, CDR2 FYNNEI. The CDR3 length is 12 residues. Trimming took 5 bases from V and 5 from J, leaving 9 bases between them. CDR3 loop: CASSLPRTEAFF. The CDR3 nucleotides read TGTGCCAGCAGTCTACCGAGAACTGAAGCTTTCTTT.

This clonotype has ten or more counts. CDR3 loop: CASRDGTTNGDTQYF. The CDR3 DNA reads TGTGCCAGCAGGGACGGGACCACTAATGGGGATACGCAGTATTTT. The chain combines TRBV5-4 with TRBJ2-3; D is possibly TRBD1 or TRBD2 (5 bases each). CDR1 SGHNT and CDR2 YYREEE come from the germline V gene (reference sequence). V was shortened by 5 bases and J by 6 bases, with 19 bases between the two germline ends. The CDR3 extends over 15 amino acids.

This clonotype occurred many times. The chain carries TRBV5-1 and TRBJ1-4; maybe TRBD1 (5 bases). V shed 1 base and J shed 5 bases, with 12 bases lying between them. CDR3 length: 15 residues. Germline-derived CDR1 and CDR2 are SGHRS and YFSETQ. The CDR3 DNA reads TGCGCCAGCAGCTTGAGTTACAGGAGGAATGAAAAACTGTTTTTT. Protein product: CASSLSYRRNEKLFF.

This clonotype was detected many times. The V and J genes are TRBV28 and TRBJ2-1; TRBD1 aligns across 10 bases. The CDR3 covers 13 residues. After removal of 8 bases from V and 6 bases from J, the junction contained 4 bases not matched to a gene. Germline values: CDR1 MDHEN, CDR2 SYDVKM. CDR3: CASPGQGSNEQFF. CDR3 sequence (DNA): TGTGCCAGCCCGGGACAGGGGAGCAATGAGCAGTTCTTC.

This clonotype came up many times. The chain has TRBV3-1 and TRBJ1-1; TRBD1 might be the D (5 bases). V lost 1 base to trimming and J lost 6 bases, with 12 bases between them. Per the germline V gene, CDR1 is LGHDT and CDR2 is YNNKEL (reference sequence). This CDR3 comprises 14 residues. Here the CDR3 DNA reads TGTGCCAGCAGCCAAGGATCCCGAGGGGCTGAAGCTTTCTTT. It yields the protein CASSQGSRGAEAFF.

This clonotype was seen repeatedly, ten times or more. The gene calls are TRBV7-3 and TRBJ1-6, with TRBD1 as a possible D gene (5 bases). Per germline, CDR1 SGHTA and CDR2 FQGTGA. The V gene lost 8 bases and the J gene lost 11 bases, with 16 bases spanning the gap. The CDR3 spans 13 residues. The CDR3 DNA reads TGTGCCAGCCAGAAGGGGTGTCAGACACCCCTCCACTTT. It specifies CASQKGCQTPLHF.

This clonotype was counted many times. The CDR3 is CASSTQDEAFF. The CDR3 region has the DNA TGTGCCAGCAGTACTCAGGATGAAGCTTTCTTT. V gene TRBV27 combines with J gene TRBJ1-1, with unresolved D. Germline CDR1 MNHEY, CDR2 SMNVEV (reference sequence). The CDR3 runs to 11 residues. V lost 5 bases and J lost 7, with 8 bases in between.

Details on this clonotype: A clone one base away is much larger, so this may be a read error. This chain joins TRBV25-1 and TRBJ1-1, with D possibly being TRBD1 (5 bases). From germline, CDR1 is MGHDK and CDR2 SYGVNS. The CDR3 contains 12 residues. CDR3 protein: CVSMWGGGEAFF. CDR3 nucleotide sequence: TGTGTCAGCATGTGGGGGGGTGGAGAAGCTTTCTTT. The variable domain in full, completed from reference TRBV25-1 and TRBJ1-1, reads EADIYQTPRYLVIGTGKKITLECSQTMGHDKMYWYQQDPGMELHLIHYSYGVNSTEKGDLSSESTVSRIRTEHFPLTLESARPSHTSQYLCVSMWGGGEAFFGQGTRLTVV.

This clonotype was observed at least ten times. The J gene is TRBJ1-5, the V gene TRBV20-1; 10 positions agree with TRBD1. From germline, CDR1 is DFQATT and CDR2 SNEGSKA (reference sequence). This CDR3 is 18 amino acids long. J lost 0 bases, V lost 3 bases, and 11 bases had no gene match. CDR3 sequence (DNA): TGCAGTGCTAGTGTCGCGGGACAGGGGCAATATAGCAATCAGCCCCAGCATTTT. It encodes CSASVAGQGQYSNQPQHF.

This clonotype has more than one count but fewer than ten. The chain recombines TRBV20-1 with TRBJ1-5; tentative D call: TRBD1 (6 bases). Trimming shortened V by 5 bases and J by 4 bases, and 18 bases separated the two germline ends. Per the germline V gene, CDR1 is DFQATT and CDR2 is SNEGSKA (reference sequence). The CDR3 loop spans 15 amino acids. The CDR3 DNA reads TGCAGTGCTCAGACTCCGGGACATCGGAATCAGCCCCAGCATTTT. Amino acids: CSAQTPGHRNQPQHF.

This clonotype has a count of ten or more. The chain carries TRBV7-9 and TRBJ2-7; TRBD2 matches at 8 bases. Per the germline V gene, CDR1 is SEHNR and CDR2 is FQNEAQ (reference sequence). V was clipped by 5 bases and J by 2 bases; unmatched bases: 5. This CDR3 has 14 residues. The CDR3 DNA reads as TGTGCCAGCAGCCCCGGCGGGGGGCCCTACGAGCAGTACTTC. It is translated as CASSPGGGPYEQYF.

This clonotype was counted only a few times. The CDR3 nucleotides read TGTGCCAGTTTTCTAGCGGGGGGCGAGACCCAGTACTTC. This codes for CASFLAGGETQYF. This rearrangement joins TRBV3-1 to TRBJ2-5; 11 nucleotides line up with TRBD2. CDR1 and CDR2 from the germline V gene are LGHDT and YNNKEL (reference sequence). This CDR3 spans 13 amino acids. With V trimmed by 9 bases and J by 5 bases, 5 bases remained unmatched.

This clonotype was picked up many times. The CDR3 nucleotides read TGTGCCAGCAGTTTTTTCGTCTGGGGGCCTACAGATACGCAGTATTTT. Encoded protein: CASSFFVWGPTDTQYF. This chain uses TRBV12-3 or TRBV12-4 with TRBJ2-3; tentatively, D is TRBD1 (6 bases). The V gene lost 3 bases and the J gene lost 3 bases, with 16 bases spanning the gap. CDR3 length: 16 residues.